This T cell receptor beta chain was recovered during a study of circulating and synovial CD4+ cells in juvenile arthritis (dated by TCRdb to the mid-2010s). For the wider study: Within each patient, the study compared the TCRbeta CDR3 repertoires of three groups: circulating HLA-DR+ CD4 T cells, bulk blood CD4 T cells, and synovial CD4 T cells. Repertoire sequencing was performed with the aim of confirming enrichment of synovial clonotypes in a circulating synovial-like CD4 T cell subset. Beyond this particular receptor, the publication reports: Lower diversity was observed in synovial and circulating pathogenic-like lymphocyte repertoires than in bulk blood CD4 repertoires, and some CPL samples were found to be as oligoclonal as synovium. Traditional Vbeta family usage analysis did not detect the difference between circulating pathogenic-like lymphocytes and bulk blood T cells. Circulating pathogenic-like lymphocytes clustered together with synovial T cells and shared a substantially larger fraction of CDR3 sequences with synovium than bulk blood did. CPL and bulk blood CD4 samples differed in T cell genome counts by at least an order of magnitude, so sample-size effects were addressed. Since overlap with synovium went up as sequencing depth increased, the measured fractions of shared clonotypes likely underestimated the full repertoire overlap.

V has 6 bases trimmed and J has 4 bases trimmed; junction bases matching no gene number 7. Including cysteine and phenylalanine, the CDR3 has 14 amino acids. Only the CDR3 region is kept as DNA, spanning 42 bases read in frame from base 1. Taken from the germline V gene, the CDR1 and CDR2 loops are SNHLY and FYNNEI. As for this clone: Its recognized antigen is unknown. No base quality values were provided; no much bigger clone lies one nucleotide off.

The sequenced samples were obtained from patients with active juvenile idiopathic arthritis. Circulating pathogenic-like lymphocytes were obtained from less than 12 mL of blood per patient. Circulating pathogenic-like lymphocytes were isolated from peripheral blood mononuclear cells by sorting HLA-DR+CD14-CD3+CD4+CD25low/- cells. Cells were sorted right after thawing, and dead cells were excluded with Live/Dead Fixable Near-IR Stain. HLA-DR was chosen as the sorting marker because it is a surface protein apparently lacking signalling activity in T cells. Preparation of the library involved the immunoSEQ multiplex PCR assay. An external provider performed TCRbeta CDR3 sequencing as a commercial service. The published analysis was carried out like this. The analyses used productive nucleotide sequences together with amino acid sequences obtained by in silico translation. Diversity was quantified by Renyi entropy over a range of alpha values, with sample size equalised by taking the median of 200 repeated subsamples. Pairwise repertoire distance was calculated as one minus the Chao-modified Jaccard index, correcting for under-sampling, and used for clustering. Frequency-weighted overlap with synovial clonotypes was calculated over 200 sample sizes with 200 draws without replacement at each size, and the overlap was reported at the size of the smaller sample. The source is immuneACCESS, and TCRdb retained only in-frame sequences with V and J called. Part of the clones is not carried over; for the studies checked, unresolved V genes explain less than half of this, and the remainder is unexplained. D and trimming come from the DNA, and the V and J calls and clone size come from that table. The sample table records a few thousand clones; 90% of these occur just once. The top ten constitute 3% to 4.5% of the sample.

Recombination linked TRBV2 to TRBJ1-1; 8 junctional bases match TRBD1. Sequences were obtained from HLA-DR+ CD4+ T cells from blood. The cell subset or site label, read with the paper, signifies: circulating pathogenic-like lymphocytes, sorted as HLA-DR+CD14-CD3+CD4+CD25low/- blood T cells. This receptor was identified in a human donor with juvenile idiopathic arthritis. The CDR3 protein: CASRPGTGSTEAFF. DNA sequence: TGTGCCAGCAGACCCGGGACAGGATCCACTGAAGCTTTCTTT.